This T cell receptor beta chain was sequenced during a study of T-cell memory formation after mild COVID-19. Whole-study results and caveats: From day 15 to 85, contracting clones were balanced between CD4 and CD8, whereas later expanders leaned toward CD4+. Several responding clones turned up in pre-infection memory, indicating that cross-reactive memory may have taken part.

Details on this clonotype: Antigen specificity is unknown.

From germline, CDR1 is MNHEY and CDR2 SVGEGT. V lost 1 base and J 1 base, leaving 7 bases between the germline ends. The CDR3 contains 14 residues. Each CDR3 protein is one row after TCRdb ran MiXCR on the 5' RACE reads. The data show around 450,000 distinct CDR3 sequences, more than 20% seen once. The sequence was collected from an adult woman who had mild COVID-19 (a few samples of this study predate the infection). Cell type and time point are not known. Sequencing input: PBMCs or a T cell subset sorted from them (not recorded which). V and J are TRBV6-2 or TRBV6-3 and TRBJ1-1; D gene uncertain. CDR3 in DNA: TGTGCCAGCAGTTACTTGGGCGGGAACACTGAAGCTTTCTTT. It yields the protein CASSYLGGNTEAFF.